A single sample is the source of the 28 T cell receptor beta chains below, sequenced in a study of shared T cell receptors in the human thymus. Using immunoSEQ multiplex PCR, the repertoire was profiled, and TCRdb retains in-frame clones only, with some absent. Among about 380,000 clones listed, more than 85% were seen once. The sequenced material came from thymocytes. All receptors derive from a human donor.

The rearrangement uses TRBV10-3 and TRBJ2-7; tentative D call: TRBD1 (5 bases). CDR1 and CDR2 (germline): ENHRY, SYGVKD. The CDR3 is made up of 16 amino acids. Trimming cost V 2 bases and J 4 bases, with 18 bases left between them. The CDR3 DNA reads as TGTGCCATCAGTGAGGTTGGGGTCAACGCAGGGTACGAGCAGTACTTC. Its protein is CAISEVGVNAGYEQYF.

V is TRBV6-5 and J is TRBJ1-2; D is unresolved. Germline CDR1 and CDR2: MNHEY and SVGAGI. V was trimmed by 5 bases and J by 8 bases, leaving 15 bases between them. The CDR3 totals 13 residues. The CDR3: CASSRGPLRGYTF. The CDR3 region has the DNA TGTGCCAGCAGTCGTGGACCGCTGCGGGGCTACACCTTC.

J is TRBJ2-7 and V is TRBV6-5, with TRBD2 identical over 10 bases. From germline, CDR1 is MNHEY and CDR2 SVGAGI. The length of the CDR3 is 15 residues. V was clipped by 6 bases and J by 3 bases; unmatched bases: 8. CDR3 DNA sequence: TGTGCCAGCAGCAACTTCGGACTAGCGGACTACGAGCAGTACTTC. Protein sequence: CASSNFGLADYEQYF.

The chain has TRBV19 and TRBJ1-3, with D possibly TRBD1 on 5 matching bases. V shed 5 bases and J shed 0 bases, with 11 bases lying between them. Germline lookup yields CDR1 LNHDA and CDR2 SQIVND (reference sequence). The CDR3 has 15 residues. The CDR3 here is CASSAGLYSGNTIYF. DNA of the CDR3: TGTGCCAGTAGTGCGGGGCTATACTCTGGAAACACCATATATTTT.

The V call is TRBV11-2, the J call TRBJ2-7; TRBD1 might be the D (5 bases). Germline loops: CDR1 SGHAT, CDR2 FQNNGV. The CDR3 runs 15 residues. The germline V and J ends were trimmed by 3 bases and 0 bases, with 12 bases remaining between them. The CDR3 DNA reads as TGTGCCAGCAGCTTTCAGGGTTCCCTCTCCTACGAGCAGTACTTC. Translating gives CASSFQGSLSYEQYF.

The V call is TRBV28, the J call TRBJ1-3, with 7 bases fitting TRBD1. The V gene end was trimmed by 6 bases and the J gene end by 2 bases; junction bases not matched to a gene: 13. This CDR3 is built from 17 residues. CDR1 and CDR2 from the germline V gene are MDHEN and SYDVKM. CDR3: CASSPSHEGQPGNTIYF. DNA for the CDR3: TGTGCCAGCAGCCCCTCCCACGAGGGACAGCCTGGAAACACCATATATTTT.

The CDR3 DNA is TGTGCCAGCAGTGAATTCAGCCTCGACAGTCAGAACACTGAAGCTTTCTTT. Its translation: CASSEFSLDSQNTEAFF. The V gene is TRBV6-4, the J gene TRBJ1-1; D is perhaps TRBD1 (5 bases). The CDR3 sequence is 17 residues long. Germline V CDR1 and CDR2: MRHNA, SNTAGT. Trimming pared 3 bases from V and 1 base from J, leaving 18 bases between.

The CDR3: CASSRERILRYNEQFF. In DNA, the CDR3 is TGTGCCAGTTCCCGGGAGCGGATCCTCCGATACAATGAGCAGTTCTTC. The chain employs TRBV5-8 and TRBJ2-1, with D possibly matching TRBD2 (6 bases). V dropped 8 bases and J dropped 4 bases, with 22 bases sitting between them. Germline V gene sequence: CDR1 SGHTS, CDR2 YDEGEE. This CDR3 region has 16 residues.

This clone has just one count. This chain connects TRBV10-2 to TRBJ2-5; 10 nucleotides line up with TRBD1. V shed 8 bases, J shed 6 bases, and the junction held 12 bases outside the gene matches. The germline gives CDR1 WSHSY, CDR2 SAAADI. This CDR3 has 15 residues. CDR3 nucleotide sequence: TGCGCCAGCTCATACCGGGACAGGGGATTGAAGACCCAGTACTTC. Protein: CASSYRDRGLKTQYF.

This clone came up once. The CDR3 here is CASSLGGCGRLQETQYF. CDR3 bases: TGTGCCAGCAGCTTGGGCGGGTGCGGGCGACTCCAAGAGACCCAGTACTTC. The V gene is TRBV5-4, the J gene TRBJ2-5; D is perhaps TRBD2 (5 bases). The CDR3 spans 17 residues. Trimming removed 0 bases at V and 1 base at J, with 16 bases between. CDR1 and CDR2 (germline): SGHNT, YYREEE (reference sequence).

The chain is built from TRBV7-2 and TRBJ1-2, with D possibly being TRBD1 (5 bases). Trimming cost V 5 bases and J 7 bases, with 20 bases left between them. The CDR3 contains 15 residues. Germline V gene lookup returns CDR1 SGHTA and CDR2 FQGNSA. Here the CDR3 reads CASSQRNRQPGGYTF. Here the CDR3 DNA reads TGTGCCAGCAGCCAGAGAAATCGACAGCCAGGTGGCTACACCTTC. The full variable domain, with the rest looked up from reference TRBV7-2 and TRBJ1-2, is GAGVSQSPSNKVTEKGKDVELRCDPISGHTALYWYRQSLGQGLEFLIYFQGNSAPDKSGLPSDRFSAERTGGSVSTLTIQRTQQEDSAVYLCASSQRNRQPGGYTFGSGTRLTVV.

V and J are TRBV4-2 and TRBJ2-5, with D possibly being TRBD1 (6 bases). This CDR3 region has 14 residues. Trimming shortened V by 4 bases and J by 1 base, and 10 bases separated the two germline ends. Germline loops: CDR1 LGHNA, CDR2 YNFKEQ. This chain's CDR3 is CASSLSDSQETQYF. CDR3 sequence (DNA): TGTGCCAGCAGCCTATCGGACAGCCAAGAGACCCAGTACTTC.

In this sample, this clone turned up a few times. J is TRBJ1-2 and V is TRBV6-6, with TRBD1 matching 7 bases. V was clipped by 0 bases and J by 4 bases; unmatched bases: 8. Per the germline V gene, CDR1 is MNHNY and CDR2 is SVGAGI (reference sequence). The CDR3 has 16 amino acids. The CDR3 spells CASSYSAGRGVYGYTF. The CDR3, as DNA: TGTGCCAGCAGTTACTCCGCGGGCAGGGGGGTCTATGGCTACACCTTC.

This clone was detected once. The chain carries TRBV10-3 and TRBJ2-3; D remains unclear. This CDR3 region has 14 residues. Trimming took 2 bases from V and 4 from J, leaving 10 bases between them. The germline gives CDR1 ENHRY, CDR2 SYGVKD. The DNA for the CDR3 is TGTGCCATCAGTGAGAGTCACGTCGCAGATACGCAGTATTTT. It specifies CAISESHVADTQYF.

V usage is TRBV29-1 and J usage is TRBJ2-1; D call uncertain. Germline V CDR1 and CDR2: SQVTM, ANQGSEA. CDR3 length equals 11 residues. V shed 2 bases and J shed 8 bases, with 7 bases lying between them. The CDR3 DNA is TGCAGCGTTGAACGAGGCTATGAGCAGTTCTTC. It specifies CSVERGYEQFF.

The chain has TRBV28 and TRBJ1-4; no clear D gene. V gave up 5 bases and J gave up 8 bases, with 21 bases separating them. The CDR3 consists of 16 residues. Germline assignment: CDR1 MDHEN and CDR2 SYDVKM. The CDR3 here is CASSPPWTGEKEKLFF. CDR3 sequence (DNA): TGTGCCAGCAGTCCCCCCTGGACCGGGGAAAAGGAAAAACTGTTTTTT.

CDR3 in amino acids: CASAPPRGYECTDTQYF. The CDR3 DNA sequence: TGTGCCAGCGCCCCTCCGCGGGGGTACGAGTGCACAGATACGCAGTATTTT. The chain carries TRBV27 and TRBJ2-3; 7 bases map to TRBD2. V dropped 8 bases and J dropped 1; count of bases not matched to a gene: 15. Looked up from germline, CDR1 is MNHEY and CDR2 is SMNVEV (reference sequence). The CDR3 is 17 residues long.

The chain carries TRBV19 and TRBJ1-3; D not resolved. CDR3 length: 13 residues. From germline, CDR1 is LNHDA and CDR2 SQIVND (reference sequence). V dropped 3 bases and J dropped 4 bases, with 7 bases sitting between them. Written as DNA, the CDR3 is TGTGCCAGTAGTATCCCTTCCGGAAACACCATATATTTT. It specifies CASSIPSGNTIYF.

This chain joins TRBV7-2 and TRBJ1-5; maybe TRBD1 (6 bases). Germline V gene data show CDR1 as SGHTA and CDR2 as FQGNSA. The CDR3 consists of 16 residues. V was clipped by 1 base and J by 7 bases, with 17 bases between them. CDR3 bases: TGTGCCAGCAGCTTAGATGTTGGGGGGGCGGACCAGCCCCAGCATTTT. Amino acid sequence: CASSLDVGGADQPQHF.

The chain carries TRBV27 and TRBJ2-7; unclear D gene. With 0 bases removed from V and 5 bases from J, the gap between germline ends came to 17 bases. The germline V gene has CDR1 MNHEY and CDR2 SMNVEV (reference sequence). This CDR3 is 16 amino acids long. The CDR3 bases are TGTGCCAGCAGTTTATCGGTAAGGTTAACTTGGGACGAGCAGTACTTC. Its protein product is CASSLSVRLTWDEQYF.

This chain links TRBV29-1 with TRBJ2-7; possible D gene TRBD1, 5 bases. The CDR3 runs 13 residues. V lost 7 bases and J lost 3, with 16 bases in between. The germline V gene has CDR1 SQVTM and CDR2 ANQGSEA. This CDR3 reads CSGCQGTGYEQYF. In DNA, the CDR3 is TGCAGCGGCTGCCAAGGAACAGGCTACGAGCAGTACTTC.

V usage is TRBV29-1 and J usage is TRBJ1-5, with a tentative D call TRBD1 (5 bases). The CDR3 has 17 amino acids. Germline CDR1 SQVTM, CDR2 ANQGSEA. Trimming took 4 bases from V and 2 from J, leaving 21 bases between them. The CDR3 DNA follows: TGCAGCGTTGCCGAGGGACCGGCCAATCGGGGCAATCAGCCCCAGCATTTT. This encodes CSVAEGPANRGNQPQHF. Looking up the rest from reference TRBV29-1 and TRBJ1-5 gives the full variable domain: SAVISQKPSRDICQRGTSLTIQCQVDSQVTMMFWYRQQPGQSLTLIATANQGSEATYESGFVIDKFPISRPNLTFSTLTVSNMSPEDSSIYLCSVAEGPANRGNQPQHFGDGTRLSIL.

The chain has TRBV27 and TRBJ2-3, with D possibly being TRBD2 (6 bases). V lost 6 bases to trimming and J lost 6 bases, with 16 bases between them. The CDR3 has 14 residues. Germline assignment: CDR1 MNHEY and CDR2 SMNVEV (reference sequence). In DNA, the CDR3 is TGTGCCAGCAGCAGATCGGGTGGGACTGATACGCAGTATTTT. Amino acids: CASSRSGGTDTQYF.

The sample holds one count of this clone. This sequence joins TRBV6-5 and TRBJ1-5; D not certain. The V gene's germline CDR1 is MNHEY and CDR2 SVGAGI. V dropped 1 base and J dropped 7 bases, with 8 bases sitting between them. This CDR3 spans 13 amino acids. The CDR3 loop is CASSYLGRQPQHF. The CDR3 nucleotides read TGTGCCAGCAGTTACTTGGGTCGGCAGCCCCAGCATTTT.

The chain joins TRBV5-8 to TRBJ1-2, with a possible D match to TRBD1 (5 bases). Trimming took off 0 bases at V and 2 bases at J, with 11 bases between the two ends. Germline CDR1 is SGHTS and CDR2 is YDEGEE. The length of the CDR3 is 15 residues. The CDR3 loop is CASSLGGKGNYGYTF. Here the CDR3 DNA reads TGTGCCAGCAGCTTGGGGGGCAAGGGGAACTATGGCTACACCTTC.

J is TRBJ1-2 and V is TRBV18; the D is unclear. This CDR3 contains 16 residues. Deletions cut 4 bases from V and 1 base from J, with 16 bases between. CDR1 and CDR2 (germline): KGHSH, LQKENI. The CDR3 spells CASSLLQGRNNYGYTF. The CDR3 region has the DNA TGTGCCAGCTCACTTCTCCAAGGCAGAAATAACTATGGCTACACCTTC.

The chain employs TRBV6-5 and TRBJ2-7, with 7 positions matching TRBD1. CDR1 and CDR2 from the germline V gene are MNHEY and SVGAGI. The CDR3 contains 14 residues. The J segment lost 3 bases and the V segment lost 2 bases, leaving 4 bases of the junction unmatched. The CDR3 nucleotides read TGTGCCAGCAGTTACAGGGACAGTAGCTACGAGCAGTACTTC. Translated, it gives CASSYRDSSYEQYF.

The CDR3 sequence: CASSSADRFKRTDTQYF. CDR3 nucleotide sequence: TGTGCCAGCAGTTCCGCTGACAGGTTTAAGCGCACAGATACGCAGTATTTT. The V gene is TRBV28, the J gene TRBJ2-3; D might be TRBD1 (6 bases). V was trimmed by 4 bases and J by 1 base, leaving 18 bases between them. Germline CDR1 reads MDHEN; CDR2 reads SYDVKM. The CDR3 is made up of 17 amino acids.